A selection of T cell receptor beta chains follows, all from one sample in a study of cytomegalovirus exposure and HLA in healthy donors. Data came from immunoSEQ multiplex PCR; TCRdb stores just in-frame clones and leaves some out. The sample contains about 140,000 clones, 70% to 75% of which appear only once. Sequencing used PBMCs. The receptors stem from a woman aged 25-40 years in good health and CMV-seronegative. Both conserved end residues are part of each CDR3. The order of the fields is V gene, D gene, clone size, J gene, CDR3 protein, CDR3 DNA. The D gene is left open where the match is weak. Clone size appears in some rows only: once, few, many, or a class for an expanded clone.

>TRBV14|-|-|TRBJ2-5
CASSHRGSETQYF
TGTGCCAGCAGCCATAGAGGCTCAGAGACCCAGTACTTC
>TRBV28|-|-|TRBJ1-5
CASRTDSNQPQHF
TGTGCCAGCAGAACTGATAGCAATCAGCCCCAGCATTTT
>TRBV5-5|-|-|TRBJ1-2
CASSLMAGTVYGYTF
TGTGCCAGCAGCTTGATGGCAGGAACGGTCTATGGCTACACCTTC
>TRBV7-9|-|few|TRBJ1-1
CASSSSPPDTEAFF
TGTGCCAGCAGCTCCTCCCCCCCGGACACTGAAGCTTTCTTT
>TRBV28|TRBD1|-|TRBJ2-5
CAGQGARYETQYF
TGTGCCGGCCAGGGGGCACGGTATGAGACCCAGTACTTC
>TRBV28|TRBD1|-|TRBJ1-4
CASRMTGLGEKLFF
TGTGCCAGCAGGATGACAGGGTTGGGGGAAAAACTGTTTTTT
>TRBV2|TRBD2|-|TRBJ2-1
CANTQLGGSNEQFF
TGTGCCAACACTCAATTGGGGGGGTCCAATGAGCAGTTCTTC
>TRBV11-2|-|few|TRBJ1-5
CASSPSSGNNQPQHF
TGTGCCAGCAGCCCCTCTTCGGGAAACAATCAGCCCCAGCATTTT
>TRBV11-2|-|-|TRBJ1-1
CASSFKQGTEAFF
TGTGCCAGCAGCTTCAAGCAGGGTACTGAAGCTTTCTTT
>TRBV7-2|-|-|TRBJ2-3
CASSFASTSTDTQYF
TGTGCCAGCAGCTTTGCATCGACTAGCACAGATACGCAGTATTTT
>TRBV5-1|-|few|TRBJ2-1
CASSPIQGTGNEQFF
TGCGCCAGCAGCCCAATACAGGGAACGGGTAATGAGCAGTTCTTC
>TRBV7-2|TRBD2|-|TRBJ2-3
CASSPISGGAPDTQYF
TGTGCCAGCAGCCCCATTAGCGGGGGGGCTCCAGATACGCAGTATTTT
>TRBV4-2|-|-|TRBJ2-3
CASSQKGILGADTQYF
TGTGCCAGCAGCCAGAAGGGGATCTTGGGCGCAGATACGCAGTATTTT
>TRBV2|-|-|TRBJ2-1
CASSESRQDYNEQFF
TGTGCCAGCAGTGAGAGTCGACAGGACTACAATGAGCAGTTCTTC
>TRBV9|TRBD2|-|TRBJ2-3
CASSVVPLAGGTDTQYF
TGTGCCAGCAGCGTAGTTCCCCTAGCGGGGGGCACAGATACGCAGTATTTT
>TRBV4-1|-|-|TRBJ2-5
CASSQHRDQETQYF
TGCGCCAGCAGCCAGCACAGGGACCAAGAGACCCAGTACTTC
>TRBV9|-|-|TRBJ1-2
CASSVEYRGVYTF
TGTGCCAGCAGCGTAGAATATAGGGGTGTCTACACCTTC
>TRBV9|TRBD1|-|TRBJ1-3
CASGVGRGDTIYF
TGTGCCAGCGGGGTCGGCAGGGGGGACACCATATATTTT
>TRBV5-1|-|-|TRBJ1-2
CASSLAQDWGYTF
TGCGCCAGCAGCTTGGCCCAGGACTGGGGCTACACCTTC
>TRBV5-1|-|-|TRBJ2-1
CASSLAVNEQFF
TGCGCCAGCAGCTTGGCAGTCAATGAGCAGTTCTTC
>TRBV4-2|-|once|TRBJ1-3
CASSQGPQGTFGNTIYF
TGTGCCAGCAGCCAAGGACCGCAGGGAACATTTGGAAACACCATATATTTT
>TRBV19|TRBD2|few|TRBJ2-6
CASSISGGGSGANVLTF
TGTGCCAGTAGTATTAGCGGGGGGGGCTCTGGGGCCAACGTCCTGACTTTC
>TRBV11-2|-|few|TRBJ2-3
CASSLSGAGTDTQYF
TGTGCCAGCAGCTTAAGTGGTGCGGGGACAGATACGCAGTATTTT
>TRBV25-1|-|few|TRBJ2-2
CASSEYEGANTGELFF
TGTGCCAGCAGTGAATATGAGGGGGCGAACACCGGGGAGCTGTTTTTT
>TRBV27|-|-|TRBJ1-2
CASSLDRTYGYTF
TGTGCCAGCAGTTTAGACAGAACCTATGGCTACACCTTC
>TRBV18|-|-|TRBJ2-1
CASSPPSATGVGSNEQFF
TGTGCCAGCTCACCACCGTCAGCTACCGGAGTCGGAAGTAATGAGCAGTTCTTC
>TRBV7-8|-|-|TRBJ1-2
CASSERVNTNYGYTF
TGTGCCAGCAGCGAGAGAGTAAATACCAACTATGGCTACACCTTC
>TRBV28|-|-|TRBJ1-1
CASSDREAFF
TGTGCCAGCAGTGACAGGGAAGCTTTCTTT
>TRBV9|TRBD1|-|TRBJ2-2
CASSPQTGGYTGELFF
TGTGCCAGCAGCCCACAGACAGGGGGTTACACCGGGGAGCTGTTTTTT
>TRBV5-1|-|-|TRBJ2-2
CASREGVQGELFF
TGCGCCAGCAGGGAAGGGGTACAGGGGGAGCTGTTTTTT
>TRBV7-9|-|once|TRBJ2-6
CASSLYWAAMSGANVLTF
TGTGCCAGCAGCTTATACTGGGCAGCTATGTCTGGGGCCAACGTCCTGACTTTC
>TRBV4-2|TRBD2|-|TRBJ2-7
CASSQVAGGPYEQYF
TGTGCCAGCAGCCAAGTAGCGGGAGGGCCCTACGAGCAGTACTTC
>TRBV7-9|TRBD1|-|TRBJ2-7
CASSPQGERNEQYF
TGTGCCAGCAGCCCACAGGGGGAGAGGAACGAGCAGTACTTC
>TRBV30|-|-|TRBJ1-2
CAWEPRVCGYTF
TGTGCCTGGGAGCCCAGGGTCTGTGGCTACACCTTC
>TRBV7-8|-|-|TRBJ2-5
CASSLAGFTEGETQYF
TGTGCCAGCAGCTTAGCGGGCTTCACGGAGGGAGAGACCCAGTACTTC
>TRBV5-1|TRBD1|-|TRBJ2-7
CASSQQGDSYEQYF
TGCGCCAGCAGCCAACAGGGGGACTCCTACGAGCAGTACTTC
>TRBV28|-|-|TRBJ1-2
CASGPRGINYGYTF
TGTGCCAGCGGTCCGCGGGGGATTAACTATGGCTACACCTTC
>TRBV29-1|-|-|TRBJ2-5
CSVERQGRETQYF
TGCAGCGTTGAACGGCAGGGGAGAGAGACCCAGTACTTC
>TRBV10-3|TRBD1|-|TRBJ1-1
CAISEIGQGAGMAFF
TGTGCCATCAGTGAGATCGGACAGGGGGCGGGAATGGCTTTCTTT
>TRBV28|-|-|TRBJ2-3
CASGSYRNTDTQYF
TGTGCCAGTGGGAGTTATAGGAACACAGATACGCAGTATTTT